The 3 T cell receptor beta chains below all came from one sample that was sequenced in a study of blood T cell repertoires in COVID-19. Clones were read by immunoSEQ multiplex PCR, and TCRdb kept only the in-frame ones, dropping some. The data contain approximately 670,000 clones, 90% of them singletons. The sample comprised peripheral blood. These TCRs come from a woman under 30 with acute or convalescent COVID-19.

The rearrangement joins TRBV7-3 to TRBJ2-7; 7 bases are a match to TRBD1. The CDR3 is 14 residues long. After removal of 0 bases from V and 1 base from J, the junction contained 0 bases not matched to a gene. Germline loops: CDR1 SGHTA, CDR2 FQGTGA. The CDR3 DNA sequence: TGTGCCAGCAGCTTAACGGGACAGTCCTACGAGCAGTACTTC. The encoded protein is CASSLTGQSYEQYF.

CDR3 bases: TGTGCCAGCAGCGCCGGGACACCGTCTATCGGTGGCTACACCTTC. It translates to CASSAGTPSIGGYTF. V and J are TRBV9 and TRBJ1-2, with a weak D call TRBD1 (6 bases). CDR1 is SGDLS and CDR2 is YYNGEE in the germline V gene. The CDR3 runs 15 residues. Between the trimmed V and J ends, which lost 3 bases and 7 bases, there was a span of 19 bases.

The rearrangement links TRBV30 to TRBJ2-7, with D uncertain. Per the germline V gene, CDR1 is GTSNPN and CDR2 is SVGIG (reference sequence). The V and J ends lost 0 bases and 4 bases respectively, with 7 bases between them. This CDR3 is built from 12 residues. The DNA of the CDR3 is TGTGCCTGGAGTGTACCCGGGTACGAGCAGTACTTC. Encoded protein: CAWSVPGYEQYF. Full variable domain (outside the CDR3, taken from reference TRBV30 and TRBJ2-7): SQTIHQWPATLVQPVGSPLSLECTVEGTSNPNLYWYRQAAGRGLQLLFYSVGIGQISSEVPQNLSASRPQDRQFILSSKKLLLSDSGFYLCAWSVPGYEQYFGPGTRLTVT.